This T cell receptor (beta chain) was captured by sequencing in a study of cytomegalovirus exposure and HLA in healthy donors. Study background: Early release data held 75 million to 90 million unique TCRs from HLA-typed donors. Whole-study findings and limits: Cytomegalovirus-associated TCR beta chains were listed, numbering 150 to 200. TCR beta V- and J-gene trimming, according to a later analysis, was linked to a missense DCLRE1C variant. A later analysis found TCR association rates differed by HLA locus, highest for DRB1 and lowest for HLA-C.

The study ran its PCR with 60 Vbeta and 13 Jbeta primers. Only in-frame clones appear in the TCRdb table, and some are missing; sequencing was by immunoSEQ multiplex PCR. There are about 200,000 clones in the sample; 75% to 85% occur only once, and roughly 1.5% lies in the top ten. Concerning this clone: Its antigen is unknown.

The V gene's germline CDR1 is MGHDK and CDR2 SYGVNS. The V end was cut by 6 bases, the J end by 6 bases, with 9 bases between. This CDR3 has 13 amino acids. Sequenced material: PBMCs. The receptor comes from a woman in her forties or fifties in good health and CMV-seronegative. The chain recombines TRBV25-1 with TRBJ1-6; perhaps TRBD1 as D (5 bases). The CDR3 loop is CASRQAVNSPLHF. The DNA for the CDR3 is TGTGCCAGCAGACAGGCCGTTAATTCACCCCTCCACTTT.